These 32 T cell receptor beta chains came from one sample sequenced in a study of blood T cells in healthy people across ages. Primers used in a second PCR of roughly 6 to 11 cycles were a sample-barcoded 5' primer and a J-beta primer mix. TCRdb reprocessed the 5' RACE reads with MiXCR, giving one entry per CDR3 protein. The sample lists about 1.4 million distinct CDR3 sequences, roughly 59% occurring once. The sample was blood. The receptor set was obtained from a man younger than 30 in good health.

This clonotype has a handful of counts. Mismatch with germline at one junction end may stem from a read error. J is TRBJ2-7 and V is TRBV29-1, with D maybe TRBD1 (7 bases). This CDR3 has 13 residues. Germline CDR1 reads SQVTM; CDR2 reads ANQGSEA. Written as DNA, the CDR3 is TGCAGCGTAATGAGGGACAGTCCGGGGGAGCAGTATTTC. Its translation: CSVMRDSPGEQYF.

This clonotype was observed a single time. The V and J genes are TRBV12-3 or TRBV12-4 and TRBJ2-7, with TRBD2 as a possible D gene (7 bases). The J call is in doubt because the DNA end fits TRBJ2-4 better. The CDR3 totals 13 residues. The CDR3 is CASSLGGGGIQYF. For the CDR3, the DNA is TGTGCCAGCAGTTTGGGAGGGGGAGGCATTCAGTACTTC.

The chain has TRBV6-5 and TRBJ1-1; a weak D match, TRBD1 (5 bases). V dropped 2 bases and J dropped 1 base, with 11 bases sitting between them. From germline, CDR1 is MNHEY and CDR2 SVGAGI. The CDR3 runs 15 residues. In DNA, the CDR3 is TGTGCCAGCAGTTACCTCGTCGGGGGGAACACTGAAGCTTTCTTT. It codes for CASSYLVGGNTEAFF.

This chain joins TRBV9 and TRBJ2-1, with D uncertain. V dropped 3 bases and J dropped 7 bases, with 14 bases sitting between them. Germline lookup yields CDR1 SGDLS and CDR2 YYNGEE. The CDR3 is 14 amino acids. CDR3 residues: CASSEGILGNEQFF. The CDR3 nucleotides are TGTGCCAGCAGCGAGGGAATTCTAGGGAATGAGCAGTTCTTC. The complete variable domain, with remaining parts taken from reference TRBV9 and TRBJ2-1, reads DSGVTQTPKHLITATGQRVTLRCSPRSGDLSVYWYQQSLDQGLQFLIQYYNGEERAKGNILERFSAQQFPDLHSELNLSSLELGDSALYFCASSEGILGNEQFFGPGTRLTVL.

This clonotype was recorded a few times. The chain has TRBV12-3 or TRBV12-4 and TRBJ2-7; no firm D call. Trimming removed 5 bases from V and 3 bases from J, with 11 bases in between. The CDR3 consists of 13 residues. The CDR3 region is CASSVRRLYEQYF. The CDR3 nucleotides are TGTGCCAGCAGTGTCCGGCGCCTCTACGAGCAGTACTTC.

V is TRBV7-9 and J is TRBJ2-7; 8 bases agree with TRBD1. This CDR3 is built from 15 residues. Germline trimming cut 5 bases from V and 0 bases from J; bases unmatched to any gene: 6. Germline V gene data show CDR1 as SEHNR and CDR2 as FQNEAQ (reference sequence). CDR3 loop: CASSMGQVVSYEQYF. CDR3 in DNA: TGTGCCAGCAGCATGGGACAGGTCGTCTCCTACGAGCAGTACTTC.

The chain carries TRBV29-1 and TRBJ2-3; D is unresolved. Trimming removed 0 bases at V and 7 bases at J, with 20 bases between. CDR1 and CDR2 (germline): SQVTM, ANQGSEA. CDR3 length: 16 residues. CDR3 nucleotides: TGCAGCGTTGAAGATCATACATCCACGGCCCCTAATACGCAGTATTTT. It yields the protein CSVEDHTSTAPNTQYF.

This clonotype was recorded a few times. This chain joins TRBV4-3 and TRBJ1-2, with D uncertain. Germline loops: CDR1 LGHNA, CDR2 YSLEER. With 4 bases removed from V and 3 bases from J, the gap between germline ends came to 12 bases. This CDR3 is 14 amino acids long. CDR3 amino acids: CASSPIGRHYGYTF. In DNA, the CDR3 is TGCGCCAGCAGCCCAATCGGACGGCACTATGGCTACACCTTC.

This chain connects TRBV5-5 to TRBJ2-7; D might be TRBD1 (6 bases). Germline V gene lookup returns CDR1 SGHKS and CDR2 YYEKEE (reference sequence). With 7 bases removed from V and 3 bases from J, the gap between germline ends came to 14 bases. The CDR3 sequence is 13 residues long. As DNA, the CDR3 is TGTGCCAGCCGCTACACAGGGAACTACGAGCAGTACTTC. As protein: CASRYTGNYEQYF. The entire variable domain, with the rest obtained from reference TRBV5-5 and TRBJ2-7, is as follows: DAGVTQSPTHLIKTRGQQVTLRCSPISGHKSVSWYQQVLGQGPQFIFQYYEKEERGRGNFPDRFSARQFPNYSSELNVNALLLGDSALYLCASRYTGNYEQYFGPGTRLTVT.

On this clonotype: A read error may be the cause here, since a much bigger clone is one base away. The CDR3 DNA reads TGTGCCAGCAGCTGGGACCGTCTAAATGAGCAGTTCTTC. Protein: CASSWDRLNEQFF. The chain combines TRBV14 with TRBJ2-1; D is tentatively TRBD1 or TRBD2 (5 bases each). The V gene's germline CDR1 is SGHDN and CDR2 FVKESK. The CDR3 is 13 residues long. Between the trimmed V and J ends, which lost 5 bases and 7 bases, there was a span of 12 bases.

The chain combines TRBV27 with TRBJ2-5; 8 bases map to TRBD2. CDR3 length: 15 residues. The ends lost 6 bases at V and 2 bases at J; junction bases unmatched: 8. CDR1 is MNHEY and CDR2 is SMNVEV in the germline V gene (reference sequence). The CDR3 DNA sequence: TGTGCCAGCAGGCACCGACTAGCGAGTCAAGAGACCCAGTACTTC. The encoded protein is CASRHRLASQETQYF.

The count of this clonotype is one. A single base separates this from a much larger clone, so it may be a read error. The rearrangement joins TRBV29-1 to TRBJ2-4, with D tentatively TRBD1 or TRBD2 (5 bases each). This CDR3 comprises 12 residues. In germline, CDR1 is SQVTM, CDR2 ANQGSEA. V gave up 7 bases and J gave up 13 bases, with 20 bases separating them. This CDR3 is CSDGTMYNEQYF. The CDR3 bases are TGCAGCGATGGGACCATGTACAATGAGCAGTACTTC.

This clonotype was counted between two and nine times. The rearrangement uses TRBV12-3 or TRBV12-4 and TRBJ2-1; D is perhaps TRBD2 (6 bases). CDR3 length: 14 amino acids. Trimming removed 0 bases at V and 10 bases at J, with 13 bases between. The DNA for the CDR3 is TGTGCCAGCAGTTTAGCGCGGGGAGGCTCCGAGCAGTTCTTC. Translation: CASSLARGGSEQFF.

V and J are TRBV29-1 and TRBJ2-4; D ambiguous. Germline values: CDR1 SQVTM, CDR2 ANQGSEA. With 4 bases removed from V and 2 bases from J, the gap between germline ends came to 12 bases. This CDR3 contains 14 residues. The CDR3 DNA sequence: TGCAGCGTTGGGGCTCCAGGTACCAAAAACATTCAGTACTTC. Its translation is CSVGAPGTKNIQYF.

This clonotype was seen a few times. The J gene is TRBJ2-2, the V gene TRBV29-1; D is uncertain. The germline V and J ends were trimmed by 4 bases and 2 bases, with 14 bases remaining between them. The CDR3 loop spans 15 amino acids. CDR1 is SQVTM and CDR2 is ANQGSEA in the germline V gene. The CDR3 protein is CSVAALASNTGELFF. The CDR3 DNA reads as TGCAGCGTTGCGGCTTTGGCCAGCAACACCGGGGAGCTGTTTTTT.

J is TRBJ2-1 and V is TRBV12-3 or TRBV12-4; 7 bases match TRBD2. Trimming at V came to 1 base and at J to 7 bases, leaving 4 bases not matched to a gene. The CDR3 loop spans 14 amino acids. The CDR3: CASSLGTSRNEQFF. The CDR3 DNA reads as TGTGCCAGCAGTTTAGGGACTAGTAGGAATGAGCAGTTCTTC.

The chain links TRBV6-6 to TRBJ2-5, with unresolved D. CDR1 MNHNY and CDR2 SVGAGI come from the germline V gene (reference sequence). Deletions cut 11 bases from V and 7 bases from J, with 17 bases between. The CDR3 totals 12 residues. CDR3 protein: CAGGDAPGTQYF. The CDR3, as DNA: TGTGCCGGTGGAGATGCCCCAGGGACCCAGTACTTC.

This clonotype was detected a few times. V and J are TRBV29-1 and TRBJ2-5, with a weak D call TRBD1 (6 bases). The CDR3 sequence is 15 residues long. Germline CDR1 is SQVTM and CDR2 is ANQGSEA. Trimming pared 4 bases from V and 2 bases from J, leaving 17 bases between. CDR3 DNA sequence: TGCAGCGTTGTCCGAGACAGGCAATTTCAAGAGACCCAGTACTTC. Amino acids: CSVVRDRQFQETQYF.

V and J are TRBV2 and TRBJ1-1; D is unclear. Per the germline V gene, CDR1 is SNHLY and CDR2 is FYNNEI. V was pared by 0 bases and J by 1 base, with 6 bases between. The length of the CDR3 is 14 residues. The DNA for the CDR3 is TGTGCCAGCAGTGAAGCGGGGTCGAACACTGAAGCTTTCTTT. Its translation is CASSEAGSNTEAFF.

V usage is TRBV7-2 and J usage is TRBJ1-6; tentatively, D is TRBD1 (5 bases). Per germline, CDR1 SGHTA and CDR2 FQGNSA. The CDR3 has 15 amino acids. V lost 1 base to trimming and J lost 9 bases, with 13 bases between them. Here the CDR3 DNA reads TGTGCCAGCAGCTTAGTGGCGGGGGAGGGTTCACCCCTCCACTTT. Its protein is CASSLVAGEGSPLHF.

The CDR3 sequence is CASSFSQGAWNIQYF. DNA of the CDR3: TGTGCCAGCAGTTTCTCCCAGGGGGCGTGGAACATTCAGTACTTC. The chain recombines TRBV28 with TRBJ2-4; TRBD1 aligns across 8 bases. This CDR3 spans 15 amino acids. Germline V lookup: CDR1 MDHEN, CDR2 SYDVKM. The V and J ends lost 3 bases and 7 bases, in that order; junction bases with no gene match: 8.

This clonotype came up a few times. The chain joins TRBV11-2 to TRBJ2-4; 7 positions agree with TRBD2. Losses at the gene ends were 3 bases for V and 7 bases for J; bases not matched to a gene: 15. Germline-derived CDR1 and CDR2 are SGHAT and FQNNGV. The CDR3 loop spans 17 amino acids. The CDR3 sequence: CASSFHPGGRGKNIQYF. CDR3 DNA: TGTGCCAGCAGCTTCCACCCGGGGGGTCGGGGCAAGAACATTCAGTACTTC.

This clonotype was observed a few times. The chain has TRBV2 and TRBJ2-3; 9 bases fit TRBD1. Germline V gives CDR1 SNHLY, CDR2 FYNNEI. V gave up 7 bases and J gave up 4 bases; unmatched junction bases: 6. This CDR3 comprises 14 residues. CDR3 in amino acids: CASIGTGMPDTQYF. The CDR3 DNA reads as TGTGCCAGCATTGGGACAGGGATGCCAGATACGCAGTATTTT.

This clonotype was seen a handful of times. The V gene is TRBV20-1, the J gene TRBJ2-3, with D perhaps matching TRBD1 (5 bases). This CDR3 is built from 12 residues. Trimming shortened V by 7 bases and J by 1 base, and 9 bases separated the two germline ends. Germline V lookup: CDR1 DFQATT, CDR2 SNEGSKA (reference sequence). The CDR3 sequence is CSGGRGTDTQYF. CDR3 DNA sequence: TGCAGTGGCGGCAGGGGCACAGATACGCAGTATTTT.

V is TRBV7-8 and J is TRBJ2-1, with 7 bases matching TRBD1. This CDR3 is built from 17 residues. V was clipped by 6 bases and J by 2 bases; unmatched bases: 13. Germline lookup yields CDR1 SGHVS and CDR2 FQNEAQ. The DNA of the CDR3 is TGTGCCAGCAGTATCTCCCAAGACAGGGCGGCCTACAATGAGCAGTTCTTC. It encodes CASSISQDRAAYNEQFF.

This chain uses TRBV20-1 with TRBJ2-1; 8 bases are shared with TRBD1. The ends lost 6 bases at V and 3 bases at J; junction bases unmatched: 4. Germline CDR1 reads DFQATT; CDR2 reads SNEGSKA (reference sequence). CDR3 length equals 13 residues. CDR3 sequence reads: CSALDRVYNEQFF. The CDR3, as DNA: TGCAGTGCCCTGGACAGGGTCTACAATGAGCAGTTCTTC.

V usage is TRBV4-1 and J usage is TRBJ1-5, with 7 positions matching TRBD1. Germline lookup yields CDR1 MGHRA and CDR2 YSYEKL. V lost 4 bases, J lost 2 bases, and 14 bases stayed unmatched. The CDR3 extends over 18 amino acids. The CDR3 reads CASSRGSDRVYGNQPQHF. The CDR3 DNA is TGCGCCAGCAGCCGCGGTTCCGACAGGGTATATGGCAATCAGCCCCAGCATTTT.

J is TRBJ1-1 and V is TRBV20-1, with D perhaps TRBD1 (6 bases). The germline V gene has CDR1 DFQATT and CDR2 SNEGSKA (reference sequence). The CDR3 sequence is 12 residues long. V lost 7 bases, J lost 4 bases, and 13 bases lay in between. The DNA for the CDR3 is TGCAGTGGGGGGGGAGGGGGCACTGAAGCTTTCTTT. This encodes CSGGGGGTEAFF.

This clonotype was seen a handful of times. The chain employs TRBV29-1 and TRBJ2-1; 11 bases map to TRBD1. This CDR3 comprises 13 residues. The germline V gene has CDR1 SQVTM and CDR2 ANQGSEA. Trimming cost V 7 bases and J 6 bases; bases outside gene matches: 5. CDR3 region: CSAGQGDFNEQFF. The CDR3 nucleotides are TGCAGCGCGGGACAGGGGGACTTCAATGAGCAGTTCTTC.

The CDR3, as DNA: TGCAGTGCTCCTCAGGCGGGGAGCTCCTACAATGAGCAGTACTTC. This encodes CSAPQAGSSYNEQYF. This rearrangement joins TRBV20-1 to TRBJ2-1, with D tentatively TRBD2 (6 bases). Matching the DNA end better, TRBJ2-7 makes the J call doubtful. The CDR3 length is 15 residues. Germline CDR1 DFQATT, CDR2 SNEGSKA (reference sequence).

The V gene is TRBV24-1, the J gene TRBJ2-1; D unclear. The germline CDR1 and CDR2 sequences are KGHDR and SFDVKD. This CDR3 region has 13 residues. V lost 7 bases and J 8 bases, leaving 14 bases between the germline ends. The CDR3: CATRPGPSDEQFF. The CDR3 bases are TGTGCCACCAGGCCCGGTCCGTCTGATGAGCAGTTCTTC.

The CDR3 DNA sequence: TGTGCCAGCAGCATGGGCCGGAATGAGCAGTACTTC. This codes for CASSMGRNEQYF. This chain uses TRBV12-3 or TRBV12-4 with TRBJ2-5; the D is unclear. The germline V and J ends were trimmed by 6 bases and 11 bases, with 16 bases remaining between them. The CDR3 contains 12 residues.